Listed here are 20 T cell receptor beta chains from one sample, sequenced in a study of OX40 agonist ivuxolimab in advanced cancers. Here immunoSEQ multiplex PCR was the method, and the copy in TCRdb shows in-frame clones only, minus some. The sample shows tens of thousands of clones, roughly 80% of them seen only once. This sample comprised CD4+ or CD8+ T cells sorted from blood, obtained in a trial of the OX40 agonist ivuxolimab. The receptor source for this set is an adult with an advanced solid tumor such as melanoma, head and neck, liver or kidney cancer.

This chain joins TRBV7-3 and TRBJ2-2; tentatively, D is TRBD2 (6 bases). The CDR3 runs to 17 residues. Germline values: CDR1 SGHTA, CDR2 FQGTGA. V lost 5 bases, J lost 3 bases, and 19 bases lay in between. Here the CDR3 reads CASSLDGGPGDTGELFF. CDR3 nucleotides: TGTGCCAGCAGCCTCGATGGAGGGCCTGGGGACACCGGGGAGCTGTTTTTT.

This sequence joins TRBV19 and TRBJ2-1; 16 bases fit TRBD2. The CDR3 contains 18 residues. V dropped 10 bases and J dropped 7; count of bases not matched to a gene: 16. Germline CDR1 is LNHDA and CDR2 is SQIVND (reference sequence). CDR3 region: CATKTEGGTSGRANEQFF. The CDR3, as DNA: TGTGCCACCAAGACGGAGGGCGGGACTAGCGGGAGGGCGAATGAGCAGTTCTTC.

This clone was observed once. The V gene is TRBV6-5, the J gene TRBJ2-3; 12 positions match TRBD2. The CDR3 has 16 residues. J gave up 3 bases and V 2 bases, and 3 bases lay outside the gene matches. Per germline, CDR1 MNHEY and CDR2 SVGAGI. CDR3 amino acids: CASSYGLAGGTDTQYF. CDR3 DNA: TGTGCCAGCAGTTACGGGCTAGCGGGAGGGACAGATACGCAGTATTTT.

This chain joins TRBV2 and TRBJ1-3, with 11 bases that match TRBD1. V was pared by 5 bases and J by 8 bases, with 5 bases of the junction left unmatched. CDR1 is SNHLY and CDR2 is FYNNEI in the germline V gene. The CDR3 extends over 14 amino acids. CDR3 residues: CASSLGQGADTIYF. The CDR3 DNA follows: TGTGCCAGCAGTTTAGGACAGGGGGCCGACACCATATATTTT.

This clone came up many times. V is TRBV7-9 and J is TRBJ1-2, with TRBD1 matching over 9 bases. This CDR3 region has 13 residues. The J segment lost 7 bases and the V segment lost 3 bases, leaving 3 bases of the junction unmatched. From germline, CDR1 is SEHNR and CDR2 FQNEAQ (reference sequence). The CDR3 is CASSLGQGGGYTF. In DNA form, the CDR3 reads TGTGCCAGCAGCTTGGGACAGGGAGGTGGCTACACCTTC.

This chain links TRBV15 with TRBJ2-3; TRBD1 matches at 7 bases. This CDR3 region has 17 residues. The germline CDR1 and CDR2 sequences are LNHNV and YYDKDF (reference sequence). V was pared by 2 bases and J by 2 bases, with 10 bases of the junction left unmatched. DNA for the CDR3: TGTGCCACCAGCAGACACCTGGGACAGACCTTCACAGATACGCAGTATTTT. This sequence encodes CATSRHLGQTFTDTQYF.

The chain is built from TRBV18 and TRBJ2-3, with a tentative D call TRBD2 (6 bases). The V and J ends lost 0 bases and 3 bases respectively, with 13 bases between them. Germline CDR1 KGHSH, CDR2 LQKENI. The CDR3 sequence is 16 residues long. This CDR3 reads CASSPPEGLATDTQYF. The CDR3 bases are TGTGCCAGCTCACCACCGGAGGGCCTAGCGACAGATACGCAGTATTTT.

The rearrangement joins TRBV6-5 to TRBJ2-7; TRBD1 might be the D (5 bases). CDR3 length: 12 amino acids. The germline V and J ends were trimmed by 6 bases and 2 bases, with 8 bases remaining between them. Germline assignment: CDR1 MNHEY and CDR2 SVGAGI. The CDR3 region has the DNA TGTGCCAGCAGCCAAGGGGCCTACGAGCAGTACTTC. Its protein is CASSQGAYEQYF.

The rearrangement joins TRBV14 to TRBJ2-1, with 8 bases aligning to TRBD2. With 1 base clipped from V and 7 bases from J, the junction kept 6 bases outside the gene matches. This CDR3 has 15 amino acids. The V gene's germline CDR1 is SGHDN and CDR2 FVKESK. The CDR3 DNA reads as TGTGCCAGCAGCCAAGTTGTCGCGGGAGGAAATGAGCAGTTCTTC. It yields the protein CASSQVVAGGNEQFF.

This clone was recorded a few times. The CDR3 protein is CASSQDRYSGEREGPDTQYF. Written as DNA, the CDR3 is TGTGCCAGCAGCCAAGATAGGTATTCGGGAGAGCGGGAGGGCCCAGATACGCAGTATTTT. The chain employs TRBV4-2 and TRBJ2-3; 10 nucleotides line up with TRBD2. The CDR3 has 20 residues. From germline, CDR1 is LGHNA and CDR2 YNFKEQ. J lost 4 bases, V lost 0 bases, and 16 bases had no gene match.

The chain is built from TRBV7-9 and TRBJ1-2; D unresolved. Germline assignment: CDR1 SEHNR and CDR2 FQNEAQ (reference sequence). The length of the CDR3 is 11 residues. The V end was cut by 4 bases, the J end by 2 bases, with 2 bases between. Here the CDR3 reads CASSSNYGYTF. CDR3 bases: TGTGCCAGCAGCTCGAACTATGGCTACACCTTC.

The rearrangement links TRBV5-1 to TRBJ2-1; 8 bases fit TRBD2. CDR1 is SGHRS, CDR2 YFSETQ, per germline. V lost 7 bases to trimming and J lost 4 bases; unmatched junction nucleotides: 10. The CDR3 has 15 amino acids. CDR3 DNA sequence: TGCGCCAGCTTACCGGGAGGGCCTATGTACAATGAGCAGTTCTTC. This encodes CASLPGGPMYNEQFF.

This chain links TRBV2 with TRBJ2-3; D is unresolved. V lost 7 bases and J 1 base, leaving 9 bases between the germline ends. Germline lookup yields CDR1 SNHLY and CDR2 FYNNEI. The CDR3 runs to 13 residues. The DNA of the CDR3 is TGTGCCAGCAACCTTATCCGCACAGATACGCAGTATTTT. As protein: CASNLIRTDTQYF.

This CDR3 is CASSQDFEGSSYNEQFF. The CDR3 DNA sequence: TGCGCCAGCAGCCAAGATTTCGAGGGAAGCTCCTACAATGAGCAGTTCTTC. The chain uses TRBV4-3 and TRBJ2-1, with D maybe TRBD2 (5 bases). The V and J ends lost 0 bases and 0 bases respectively, with 12 bases between them. The CDR3 consists of 17 residues. Germline V lookup: CDR1 LGHNA, CDR2 YSLEER.

The chain joins TRBV2 to TRBJ1-1; D call uncertain. CDR1 and CDR2 from the germline V gene are SNHLY and FYNNEI. The CDR3 contains 13 residues. V lost 5 bases to trimming and J lost 7 bases, with 14 bases between them. The CDR3 here is CASSLLKAGEAFF. DNA for the CDR3: TGTGCCAGCAGTCTACTTAAGGCGGGTGAAGCTTTCTTT.

The J gene is TRBJ2-7, the V gene TRBV7-8; weak D call: TRBD2 (6 bases). Trimming took off 5 bases at V and 4 bases at J, with 15 bases between the two ends. This CDR3 has 14 amino acids. Germline-derived CDR1 and CDR2 are SGHVS and FQNEAQ. CDR3 in DNA: TGTGCCAGCAGCACACTTCTAGCGCCATACGAGCAGTACGTC. This gives the protein CASSTLLAPYEQYV.

CDR3 coding DNA: TGTGCCAGCAGTTCGGACCTATACGGTCGGGAGCAGTACTTC. It specifies CASSSDLYGREQYF. The chain combines TRBV27 with TRBJ2-7; D gene uncertain. V shed 4 bases and J shed 7 bases, with 17 bases lying between them. This CDR3 has 14 amino acids. From germline, CDR1 is MNHEY and CDR2 SMNVEV (reference sequence).

The chain combines TRBV11-2 with TRBJ2-3, with D perhaps matching TRBD2 (7 bases). Germline V gene sequence: CDR1 SGHAT, CDR2 FQNNGV. The V and J ends lost 6 bases and 0 bases respectively, with 10 bases between them. CDR3 size: 14 residues. This chain's CDR3 is CASRGGGSTDTQYF. The CDR3 DNA is TGTGCCAGCAGGGGAGGGGGAAGCACAGATACGCAGTATTTT.

This chain links TRBV4-1 with TRBJ1-2; no reliable D call. Looked up from germline, CDR1 is MGHRA and CDR2 is YSYEKL. Trimming stripped 1 base from V and 4 bases from J, with 7 bases between. CDR3 length equals 13 residues. The CDR3 is CASSQVEGYGYTF. In DNA form, the CDR3 reads TGCGCCAGCAGCCAAGTTGAAGGCTATGGCTACACCTTC.

V gene TRBV19 combines with J gene TRBJ2-1, with D possibly being TRBD1 (5 bases). Germline CDR1 LNHDA, CDR2 SQIVND (reference sequence). The CDR3 runs to 13 residues. Trimming stripped 8 bases from V and 2 bases from J, with 10 bases between. CDR3 in DNA: TGTGCCAGTGGACAATCAACCTACAATGAGCAGTTCTTC. It specifies CASGQSTYNEQFF.